The 6 T cell receptor beta chains in this list originate from one sample, sequenced in a study of PD-L1 blockade in urothelial cancer. This table comes from immunoSEQ multiplex PCR, and its TCRdb copy is limited to in-frame clones, with some not included. The table records 50,000 or so clones, more than 65% of them present only once. Sample: PBMCs, taken around atezolizumab (anti-PD-L1) treatment. These TCRs come from a man between 65 and 80 years old with urothelial cancer.

The V and J genes are TRBV5-1 and TRBJ1-1; TRBD1 agrees at 9 bases. Germline CDR1 SGHRS, CDR2 YFSETQ. CDR3 length equals 14 residues. V was pared by 4 bases and J by 6 bases, with 7 bases of the junction left unmatched. This CDR3 is CASSAAGQGAEAFF. For the CDR3, the DNA is TGCGCCAGCAGCGCCGCGGGACAGGGAGCTGAAGCTTTCTTT.

CDR3 sequence: CASSLELRHTGELFF. The CDR3 DNA reads as TGTGCCAGCAGCTTAGAACTGCGGCACACCGGGGAGCTGTTTTTT. The J gene is TRBJ2-2, the V gene TRBV7-8; D is uncertain. Trimming took 1 base from V and 3 from J, leaving 9 bases between them. Germline assignment: CDR1 SGHVS and CDR2 FQNEAQ. This CDR3 is 15 amino acids long.

The chain has TRBV5-1 and TRBJ2-3; D is perhaps TRBD2 (5 bases). Germline V gene lookup returns CDR1 SGHRS and CDR2 YFSETQ. Trimming took off 1 base at V and 6 bases at J, with 12 bases between the two ends. The CDR3 spans 14 residues. The DNA for the CDR3 is TGCGCCAGCAGCTTGAGGGTACTAGAGGATACGCAGTATTTT. This translates into CASSLRVLEDTQYF.

The J gene is TRBJ2-1, the V gene TRBV4-1; tentatively, D is TRBD1 (6 bases). This CDR3 spans 18 amino acids. V was pared by 0 bases and J by 0 bases, with 15 bases between. Germline CDR1 is MGHRA and CDR2 is YSYEKL. CDR3 in amino acids: CASSQDKTGGNSYNEQFF. The DNA of the CDR3 is TGCGCCAGCAGCCAAGATAAGACAGGAGGAAACTCCTACAATGAGCAGTTCTTC.

The chain employs TRBV2 and TRBJ2-7; TRBD2 matches at 10 bases. The CDR3 has 18 amino acids. CDR1 and CDR2 from the germline V gene are SNHLY and FYNNEI. V gave up 8 bases and J gave up 0 bases; unmatched junction bases: 16. CDR3 nucleotides: TGTGCCAGCCAGTGGACTAGCGGCAGTATCGCAAGCTCCTACGAGCAGTACTTC. This codes for CASQWTSGSIASSYEQYF.

Here the CDR3 reads CASTLQTGAYGYTF. CDR3 nucleotides: TGTGCCAGTACCCTACAGACAGGGGCCTATGGCTACACCTTC. This chain joins TRBV19 and TRBJ1-2; the match to TRBD1 covers 8 bases. Germline V gene lookup returns CDR1 LNHDA and CDR2 SQIVND (reference sequence). V was clipped by 7 bases and J by 4 bases; unmatched bases: 8. There are 14 residues in the CDR3.